This entry lists 17 T cell receptor beta chains sequenced from one sample in a study of blood T cell repertoires in COVID-19. Data came from immunoSEQ multiplex PCR; TCRdb stores just in-frame clones and leaves some out. The sample comprises 200,000 to 300,000 clones, just under 90% of which are singletons, and approximately 4% rests with the top ten. The sequenced sample was peripheral blood. The receptor set was obtained from a woman aged 40-49 years with acute or convalescent COVID-19.

This clone was counted a single time. The V call is TRBV30, the J call TRBJ2-5; D is ambiguous. Trimming removed 0 bases at V and 1 base at J, with 3 bases between. In germline, CDR1 is GTSNPN, CDR2 SVGIG (reference sequence). The CDR3 is 12 amino acids. The CDR3 loop is CAWSVAQETQYF. As DNA, the CDR3 is TGTGCCTGGAGTGTAGCCCAAGAGACCCAGTACTTC.

This chain links TRBV7-4 with TRBJ1-3, with a possible D match to TRBD1 (5 bases). V dropped 5 bases and J dropped 0 bases, with 17 bases sitting between them. CDR3 length: 17 residues. Germline lookup yields CDR1 SGHVT and CDR2 SQSDAQ. In DNA, the CDR3 is TGTGCCAGCAGCCCTGGATCGGACACAGGCTCTGGAAACACCATATATTTT. Its protein product is CASSPGSDTGSGNTIYF.

The CDR3 protein is CASSLFRSGEQYV. The CDR3 DNA is TGTGCCAGCAGTCTATTTCGGAGCGGCGAGCAGTACGTC. V gene TRBV6-5 combines with J gene TRBJ2-7, with D perhaps matching TRBD2 (5 bases). Germline lookup yields CDR1 MNHEY and CDR2 SVGAGI. Trimming pared 5 bases from V and 6 bases from J, leaving 14 bases between. This CDR3 comprises 13 residues.

In its sample, this clone was seen once. At the DNA level, this CDR3 is encoded by other sequences in the same sample as well. This sequence joins TRBV5-1 and TRBJ1-1; maybe TRBD1 (6 bases). CDR3 length equals 14 residues. Germline loops: CDR1 SGHRS, CDR2 YFSETQ. Trimming took 0 bases from V and 4 from J, leaving 10 bases between them. The CDR3 loop is CASSLVQGSTEAFF. The CDR3 coding sequence is TGCGCCAGCAGCTTGGTCCAGGGGAGCACTGAAGCTTTCTTT.

The chain recombines TRBV6-5 with TRBJ1-1; TRBD1 matches 9 bases. CDR1 and CDR2 (germline): MNHEY, SVGAGI. The CDR3 has 13 residues. The V and J ends lost 7 bases and 5 bases, in that order; junction bases with no gene match: 5. CDR3 DNA sequence: TGTGCCAGCACCAGGACAGGGGCGACTGAAGCTTTCTTT. This translates into CASTRTGATEAFF.

V is TRBV7-9 and J is TRBJ2-3; tentatively, D is TRBD2 (6 bases). Germline CDR1 is SEHNR and CDR2 is FQNEAQ (reference sequence). The V end was cut by 3 bases, the J end by 0 bases, with 13 bases between. CDR3 length: 16 residues. The CDR3 DNA follows: TGTGCCAGCAGCTTCCCGACTAGTCCTAGCACAGATACGCAGTATTTT. It yields the protein CASSFPTSPSTDTQYF.

V and J are TRBV7-9 and TRBJ2-7; TRBD1 matches 7 bases. The CDR3 totals 13 residues. Germline V lookup: CDR1 SEHNR, CDR2 FQNEAQ (reference sequence). V shed 5 bases and J 5 bases; nucleotides not matched to a gene: 6. CDR3 sequence (DNA): TGTGCCAGCAGCCAGACAGGGTCCCACGAGCAGTACGTC. Translated: CASSQTGSHEQYV.

The CDR3 sequence: CASSLATVYNSPLHF. DNA of the CDR3: TGTGCCAGCAGCTTAGCGACAGTGTATAATTCACCCCTCCACTTT. V gene TRBV7-9 combines with J gene TRBJ1-6; D is possibly TRBD1 (5 bases). CDR1 SEHNR and CDR2 FQNEAQ come from the germline V gene (reference sequence). V was pared by 0 bases and J by 4 bases, with 7 bases between. This CDR3 is 15 amino acids long.

The J gene is TRBJ2-3, the V gene TRBV11-2, with a weak D call TRBD1 (5 bases). This CDR3 comprises 12 residues. Germline CDR1 reads SGHAT; CDR2 reads FQNNGV. Between the trimmed V and J ends, which lost 5 bases and 6 bases, there was a span of 9 bases. CDR3 bases: TGTGCCAGCAGCCAACAGGTGGATACGCAGTATTTT. Its translation: CASSQQVDTQYF.

The count of this clone is one. This chain joins TRBV11-2 and TRBJ1-3, with D unresolved. This CDR3 spans 19 amino acids. The germline V gene has CDR1 SGHAT and CDR2 FQNNGV. The V end was cut by 5 bases, the J end by 0 bases, with 23 bases between. Here the CDR3 reads CASSIRDGRGGHSGNTIYF. The CDR3 DNA sequence: TGTGCCAGCAGCATAAGGGATGGGAGAGGAGGTCACTCTGGAAACACCATATATTTT.

The table lists this clone with a few counts. V is TRBV19 and J is TRBJ1-5; D is unclear. The V end lost 2 bases, the J end lost 0 bases, and 8 bases lay between the germline ends. CDR1 is LNHDA, CDR2 SQIVND, per germline (reference sequence). CDR3 length equals 15 residues. CDR3 bases: TGTGCCAGTAGTATACTGGCGGTTAGCAATCAGCCCCAGCATTTT. Amino acid sequence: CASSILAVSNQPQHF.

This chain uses TRBV7-2 with TRBJ1-2; D not resolved. Looked up from germline, CDR1 is SGHTA and CDR2 is FQGNSA. V was cut by 1 base and J by 0 bases, with 6 bases left in between. This CDR3 is built from 14 residues. Written as DNA, the CDR3 is TGTGCCAGCAGCTTAGAAGCAACTAACTATGGCTACACCTTC. The encoded protein is CASSLEATNYGYTF.

CDR3 amino acids: CASSQDIRVTDTQYF. The CDR3 DNA follows: TGTGCCAGCAGCCAAGACATCAGGGTAACAGATACGCAGTATTTT. The V gene is TRBV4-2, the J gene TRBJ2-3; D may be TRBD1 (5 bases). CDR1 LGHNA and CDR2 YNFKEQ come from the germline V gene. The CDR3 covers 15 residues. Trimming took off 0 bases at V and 3 bases at J, with 10 bases between the two ends.

This clone came up a few times. The chain employs TRBV4-2 and TRBJ2-2; 12 nucleotides agree with TRBD1. This CDR3 comprises 15 residues. Germline trimming cut 4 bases from V and 8 bases from J; bases unmatched to any gene: 5. Germline-derived CDR1 and CDR2 are LGHNA and YNFKEQ. CDR3 in DNA: TGTGCCAGCAGCCGGGACAGGGGGCCCGGAGGGGAGCTGTTTTTT. It encodes CASSRDRGPGGELFF.

This chain connects TRBV13 to TRBJ2-3; 13 bases fit TRBD2. The CDR3 covers 17 residues. Germline assignment: CDR1 PRHDT and CDR2 FYEKMQ (reference sequence). The V and J ends lost 4 bases and 7 bases, in that order; junction bases with no gene match: 11. CDR3 loop: CASSSRTGTSGDNTQYF. CDR3 nucleotides: TGTGCCAGCAGCTCCCGAACCGGGACTAGCGGGGACAATACGCAGTATTTT.

The chain combines TRBV19 with TRBJ1-5; D is possibly TRBD1 (6 bases). CDR1 LNHDA and CDR2 SQIVND come from the germline V gene (reference sequence). The CDR3 runs 13 residues. The V and J ends lost 5 bases and 7 bases respectively, with 12 bases between them. This CDR3 reads CASSLTTGQPQHF. The CDR3 DNA sequence: TGTGCCAGTAGTTTGACGACAGGCCAGCCCCAGCATTTT.

The chain links TRBV12-3 or TRBV12-4 to TRBJ2-2, with unresolved D. V lost 9 bases, J lost 0 bases, and 8 bases lay in between. This CDR3 contains 13 residues. CDR3 residues: CARPAANTGELFF. In DNA, the CDR3 is TGTGCCAGGCCGGCGGCGAACACCGGGGAGCTGTTTTTT.